This section outlines one T cell receptor beta chain sequence together with its context. The table came from immunoSEQ multiplex PCR; TCRdb's copy has only in-frame clones and leaves some out. The table has under 45,000 clones, more than 65% seen once. The data were obtained in a study of blood T cell repertoires in COVID-19. The germline V gene encodes CDR1 SGHRS and CDR2 YFSETQ. The CDR3 totals 13 residues. V was clipped by 0 bases and J by 7 bases, with 10 bases between them. This TCR came from a man between 65 and 80 years old with COVID-19, enrolled during active disease. The rearrangement joins TRBV5-1 to TRBJ2-5; maybe TRBD2 (5 bases). Sequencing used peripheral blood. CDR3 loop: CASSLGTEGTQYF. The CDR3 DNA sequence: TGCGCCAGCAGCTTGGGGACTGAAGGGACCCAGTACTTC.